The rows below give T cell receptor beta chains drawn from one sample of a study of CD8+ T cells in alopecia areata. Sequencing was performed with immunoSEQ multiplex PCR; in TCRdb, only in-frame clones are kept and a portion is missing. Among some 160,000 clones, less than 65% were seen once, and the ten largest hold 35% to 45%. Sample: CD8+ T cells sorted from blood. The receptors shown here come from a human donor in good health. The CDR3 runs from the conserved cysteine through the conserved F or W. A D gene is named only where the DNA matches it firmly. Expanded clones are given a class, and other clones once, few, many or no size at all.

clone size: NA
V gene: TRBV7-8
J gene: TRBJ1-5
D gene: TRBD1
CDR3 protein: CASSLGQRFSNQPQHF
CDR3 DNA: TGTGCCAGCAGCTTGGGACAGAGATTTAGCAATCAGCCCCAGCATTTT

clone size: NA
V gene: TRBV14
J gene: TRBJ2-1
D gene: TRBD2
CDR3 protein: CASSQGLARYNEQFF
CDR3 DNA: TGTGCCAGCAGCCAAGGACTAGCGAGGTACAATGAGCAGTTCTTC

clone size: NA
V gene: TRBV4-1
J gene: TRBJ1-1
D gene: NA
CDR3 protein: CASTVGGNTEAFF
CDR3 DNA: TGCGCCAGCACCGTGGGAGGGAACACTGAAGCTTTCTTT

clone size: NA
V gene: TRBV6-6
J gene: TRBJ1-2
D gene: NA
CDR3 protein: CASRAGQSLNYGYTF
CDR3 DNA: TGTGCCAGCAGGGCGGGACAAAGCCTAAACTATGGCTACACCTTC

clone size: NA
V gene: TRBV29-1
J gene: TRBJ2-1
D gene: TRBD1
CDR3 protein: CSVEGQGDYNEQFF
CDR3 DNA: TGCAGCGTGGAAGGACAGGGGGACTACAATGAGCAGTTCTTC

clone size: NA
V gene: TRBV4-2
J gene: TRBJ1-5
D gene: TRBD1
CDR3 protein: CASSQDGQGNQPQHF
CDR3 DNA: TGTGCCAGCAGCCAAGATGGACAGGGGAATCAGCCCCAGCATTTT

clone size: NA
V gene: TRBV27
J gene: TRBJ1-1
D gene: TRBD1
CDR3 protein: CASTLSGTGNTEAFF
CDR3 DNA: TGTGCCAGCACCCTCTCCGGGACAGGGAACACTGAAGCTTTCTTT

clone size: NA
V gene: TRBV29-1
J gene: TRBJ2-2
D gene: NA
CDR3 protein: CSVRSPTGELFF
CDR3 DNA: TGCAGCGTTCGGAGTCCAACCGGGGAGCTGTTTTTT

clone size: few
V gene: TRBV19
J gene: TRBJ1-1
D gene: TRBD1
CDR3 protein: CASSTGQFLNTEAFF
CDR3 DNA: TGTGCCAGTAGTACGGGACAGTTTTTGAACACTGAAGCTTTCTTT

clone size: medium-sized
V gene: TRBV6-4
J gene: TRBJ2-3
D gene: TRBD2
CDR3 protein: CASSGTSGTDTQYF
CDR3 DNA: TGTGCCAGCAGTGGGACTAGCGGGACAGATACGCAGTATTTT

clone size: NA
V gene: TRBV30
J gene: TRBJ2-2
D gene: NA
CDR3 protein: CAWSVRDAGELFF
CDR3 DNA: TGTGCCTGGAGTGTCCGGGATGCCGGGGAGCTGTTTTTT

clone size: medium-sized
V gene: TRBV7-9
J gene: TRBJ2-2
D gene: NA
CDR3 protein: CASVGARELFF
CDR3 DNA: TGTGCCAGCGTTGGAGCAAGGGAGCTGTTTTTT

clone size: NA
V gene: TRBV30
J gene: TRBJ2-5
D gene: TRBD2
CDR3 protein: CACELAELQETQYF
CDR3 DNA: TGTGCCTGCGAACTAGCGGAGCTTCAAGAGACCCAGTACTTC

clone size: NA
V gene: TRBV13
J gene: TRBJ2-7
D gene: TRBD2
CDR3 protein: CASSKGLAGGFEQYF
CDR3 DNA: TGTGCCAGCAGCAAAGGACTAGCGGGAGGCTTCGAGCAGTACTTC